These 20 T cell receptor beta chains were sequenced from one sample in a study of cytomegalovirus exposure and HLA in healthy donors. The PCR used 60 Vbeta and 13 Jbeta primers. Sequenced by immunoSEQ multiplex PCR; TCRdb stores in-frame clones only, minus some. The sample consists of 75,000 to 100,000 clones, about four fifths of them appearing once. What was sequenced was PBMCs. The receptors were sampled from a man aged 18 to 35 in good health and CMV-seropositive.

This rearrangement joins TRBV6-4 to TRBJ2-6, with a tentative D call TRBD1 (5 bases). The V gene's germline CDR1 is MRHNA and CDR2 SNTAGT. Trimming pared 3 bases from V and 1 base from J, leaving 7 bases between. The CDR3 is 15 amino acids. Here the CDR3 reads CASSDRGSGANVLTF. The CDR3 DNA is TGTGCCAGCAGTGATAGGGGTTCTGGGGCCAACGTCCTGACTTTC.

The chain couples TRBV9 to TRBJ2-7, with TRBD2 identical over 8 bases. The ends lost 8 bases at V and 7 bases at J; junction bases unmatched: 8. There are 12 residues in the CDR3. Germline values: CDR1 SGDLS, CDR2 YYNGEE. The CDR3: CARGGGWWEQYF. The CDR3 nucleotides are TGTGCCAGGGGCGGGGGGTGGTGGGAGCAGTACTTC.

The chain employs TRBV9 and TRBJ2-5, with 7 nucleotides matching TRBD2. V lost 0 bases and J lost 5; bases outside the gene matches: 7. Germline CDR1 and CDR2: SGDLS and YYNGEE. This CDR3 is built from 15 residues. The CDR3 DNA reads as TGTGCCAGCAGCGTAGCTGGAGCGGGAAAGGAGACCCAGTACTTC. Translation: CASSVAGAGKETQYF.

This clone was picked up one time. V is TRBV6-1 and J is TRBJ2-7; D is perhaps TRBD1 (6 bases). Germline CDR1 MNHNS, CDR2 SASEGT. This CDR3 is built from 14 residues. Trimming took off 1 base at V and 1 base at J, with 8 bases between the two ends. This CDR3 reads CASSEDQGSYEQYF. Here the CDR3 DNA reads TGTGCCAGCAGTGAAGATCAGGGGTCCTACGAGCAGTACTTC.

The chain combines TRBV27 with TRBJ1-6, with a weak D call TRBD1 (5 bases). V gave up 3 bases and J gave up 5 bases, with 8 bases separating them. This CDR3 spans 14 amino acids. The germline V gene has CDR1 MNHEY and CDR2 SMNVEV (reference sequence). The CDR3 sequence is CASSFLGDNSPLHF. The CDR3 DNA is TGTGCCAGCAGTTTCTTAGGGGATAATTCACCCCTCCACTTT.

The rearrangement links TRBV6-5 to TRBJ2-5, with TRBD2 identical over 15 bases. Germline V gives CDR1 MNHEY, CDR2 SVGAGI. This CDR3 has 15 amino acids. J gave up 5 bases and V 5 bases, and 3 bases lay outside the gene matches. The CDR3 sequence is CASSAGTSGGETQYF. CDR3 bases: TGTGCCAGCAGTGCCGGGACTAGCGGGGGGGAGACCCAGTACTTC.

V and J are TRBV15 and TRBJ2-7; 10 nucleotides line up with TRBD2. V trimming: 4 bases; J trimming: 2 bases; junction bases outside the gene matches: 14. In germline, CDR1 is LNHNV, CDR2 YYDKDF (reference sequence). CDR3 length: 18 residues. The CDR3: CATSTDRRTSGPPYEQYF. CDR3 bases: TGTGCCACCAGCACAGACCGCCGGACTAGCGGTCCTCCCTACGAGCAGTACTTC.

The chain carries TRBV6-5 and TRBJ2-7; tentative D call: TRBD1 (5 bases). The V gene's germline CDR1 is MNHEY and CDR2 SVGAGI. V lost 6 bases, J lost 0 bases, and 15 bases lay in between. The CDR3 has 15 amino acids. The DNA for the CDR3 is TGTGCCAGCAGAGCAGCAAGGGGCACCTCCTACGAGCAGTACTTC. Residues: CASRAARGTSYEQYF.

This chain connects TRBV29-1 to TRBJ2-7, with a weak D call TRBD2 (5 bases). The CDR3 has 18 amino acids. Germline V lookup: CDR1 SQVTM, CDR2 ANQGSEA. Trimming stripped 7 bases from V and 2 bases from J, with 30 bases between. In DNA, the CDR3 is TGCAGCGCAACATTCTACCGCCTCCGGACTGAACCCCCCTACGAGCAGTACTTC. It codes for CSATFYRLRTEPPYEQYF.

The V and J genes are TRBV15 and TRBJ2-5; 7 bases align to TRBD2. The trim removed 1 base at V and 3 bases at J, leaving 8 bases unmatched. Germline V CDR1 and CDR2: LNHNV, YYDKDF (reference sequence). The CDR3 has 16 amino acids. CDR3 sequence: CATSRGPGGYEETQYF. DNA of the CDR3: TGTGCCACCAGCAGAGGCCCCGGGGGGTATGAAGAGACCCAGTACTTC.

This clone turned up a few times. The rearrangement joins TRBV6-1 to TRBJ1-5; 10 bases agree with TRBD1. The germline V gene has CDR1 MNHNS and CDR2 SASEGT. V was pared by 5 bases and J by 4 bases, with 5 bases of the junction left unmatched. The CDR3 has 15 amino acids. The CDR3 DNA sequence: TGTGCCAGCAGTCCACGGGACAGGGGTAATCAGCCCCAGCATTTT. The encoded protein is CASSPRDRGNQPQHF.

This clone was recorded a few times. Other nucleotide sequences from this sample produce the same CDR3. The DNA for the CDR3 is TGTGCCACCAGCAGAGACAGGGGAAACTATGGCTACACCTTC. Translation: CATSRDRGNYGYTF. This chain uses TRBV15 with TRBJ1-2, with D tentatively TRBD1 (6 bases). V was cut by 0 bases and J by 2 bases, with 7 bases left in between. The CDR3 has 14 residues. Germline CDR1 reads LNHNV; CDR2 reads YYDKDF (reference sequence).

The gene calls are TRBV6-5 and TRBJ1-5, with D possibly TRBD1 on 6 matching bases. The V gene lost 7 bases and the J gene lost 2 bases, with 15 bases spanning the gap. The CDR3 is made up of 15 amino acids. Germline V CDR1 and CDR2: MNHEY, SVGAGI. CDR3 DNA: TGTGCCAGCACCGAACAGGGATTAGGCAATCAGCCCCAGCATTTT. Its protein product is CASTEQGLGNQPQHF.

The genes are TRBV27 and TRBJ1-5, with D perhaps TRBD1 (5 bases). CDR3 length: 15 residues. V dropped 7 bases and J dropped 7 bases, with 20 bases sitting between them. CDR1 and CDR2 (germline): MNHEY, SMNVEV (reference sequence). DNA of the CDR3: TGTGCCAGCACCCCAGGGAATGGGATCGGACAGCCCCAGCATTTT. It yields the protein CASTPGNGIGQPQHF.

This chain connects TRBV7-9 to TRBJ1-2; the D gene is possibly TRBD1 (5 bases). Germline CDR1 reads SEHNR; CDR2 reads FQNEAQ (reference sequence). Trimming took off 5 bases at V and 4 bases at J, with 17 bases between the two ends. The length of the CDR3 is 15 residues. CDR3 amino acids: CASSPRTGPIYGYTF. The CDR3 DNA follows: TGTGCCAGCAGCCCAAGAACAGGTCCCATCTATGGCTACACCTTC.

The chain uses TRBV30 and TRBJ2-5; 8 bases are a match to TRBD2. CDR1 GTSNPN and CDR2 SVGIG come from the germline V gene (reference sequence). V shed 3 bases, J shed 4 bases, and the junction held 7 bases outside the gene matches. The CDR3 is made up of 14 amino acids. The CDR3, as DNA: TGTGCCTGGAGGTTCGGGGGGGGTGTAGAGACCCAGTACTTC. Encoded protein: CAWRFGGGVETQYF.

This sequence joins TRBV6-1 and TRBJ1-3; 10 nucleotides line up with TRBD1. This CDR3 has 15 residues. Germline lookup yields CDR1 MNHNS and CDR2 SASEGT. Trimming took 6 bases from V and 5 from J; bases not matched to a gene: 7. The CDR3 spells CASSQDRGNRNTIYF. CDR3 coding DNA: TGTGCCAGCAGCCAGGACAGGGGGAACAGAAACACCATATATTTT.

V usage is TRBV30 and J usage is TRBJ1-1; 9 nucleotides match TRBD1. The CDR3 consists of 11 residues. Germline CDR1 and CDR2: GTSNPN and SVGIG (reference sequence). Trimming cost V 2 bases and J 10 bases; bases outside gene matches: 2. The CDR3 bases are TGTGCCTGGAGTTGGGGACAGGGAGCTTTCTTT. Amino acids: CAWSWGQGAFF.

V usage is TRBV15 and J usage is TRBJ2-1; 10 bases agree with TRBD2. CDR1 and CDR2 (germline): LNHNV, YYDKDF (reference sequence). This CDR3 is built from 15 residues. The J segment lost 8 bases and the V segment lost 8 bases, leaving 12 bases of the junction unmatched. CDR3 amino acids: CATGSLAGVVDEQFF. CDR3 sequence (DNA): TGTGCCACCGGATCTCTAGCGGGGGTCGTAGATGAGCAGTTCTTC.

The chain carries TRBV25-1 and TRBJ2-2; D not certain. Germline-derived CDR1 and CDR2 are MGHDK and SYGVNS. Trimming removed 1 base at V and 4 bases at J, with 7 bases between. The CDR3 extends over 14 amino acids. CDR3 in DNA: TGTGCCAGCAGTGAATTATACTCCACCGGGGAGCTGTTTTTT. This translates into CASSELYSTGELFF.